This TCR beta chain was recovered during a study of OX40 agonist ivuxolimab in advanced cancers. Looking at the study overall: Averaging 60 years in age, with a range of roughly 20 to 80, the cohort was 82.7% male.

On this clone itself: Antigen unknown.

The CDR3 contains 17 residues. In germline, CDR1 is SGHDT, CDR2 YYEEEE. J was trimmed by 2 bases and V by 5 bases; bases with no gene match: 12. General study findings and limits: At 0.1 to 3.0 mg/kg and by week 6, CD4+ and CD8+ T cells in the blood had expanded clonally. In CD8+ T cells, expanded clones were on average more numerous than in CD4+.

Produced via immunoSEQ multiplex PCR; TCRdb's table is partial and in-frame only. The sample lists 70,000 or so clones, around 88% occurring once. This specimen was CD4+ or CD8+ T cells sorted from blood, taken in a trial of the OX40 agonist ivuxolimab. The chain employs TRBV5-6 and TRBJ2-5; TRBD1 aligns across 10 bases. The sequence was collected from an adult with an advanced solid tumor such as melanoma, head and neck, liver or kidney cancer. The CDR3 DNA reads as TGTGCCAGCAGTCAGAGGGACAGGGGTCGCGGGCAAGAGACCCAGTACTTC. This gives the protein CASSQRDRGRGQETQYF.